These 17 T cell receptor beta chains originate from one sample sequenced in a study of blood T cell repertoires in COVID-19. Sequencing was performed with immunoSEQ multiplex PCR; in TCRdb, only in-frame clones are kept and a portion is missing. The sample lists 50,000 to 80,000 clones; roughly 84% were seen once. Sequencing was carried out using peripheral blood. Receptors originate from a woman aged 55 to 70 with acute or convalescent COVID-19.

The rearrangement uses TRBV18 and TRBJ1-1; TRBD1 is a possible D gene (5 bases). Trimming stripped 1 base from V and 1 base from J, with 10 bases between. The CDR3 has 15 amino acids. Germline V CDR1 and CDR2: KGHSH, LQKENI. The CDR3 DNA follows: TGTGCCAGCTCACCACAAGCAACAGGGAACACTGAAGCTTTCTTT. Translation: CASSPQATGNTEAFF.

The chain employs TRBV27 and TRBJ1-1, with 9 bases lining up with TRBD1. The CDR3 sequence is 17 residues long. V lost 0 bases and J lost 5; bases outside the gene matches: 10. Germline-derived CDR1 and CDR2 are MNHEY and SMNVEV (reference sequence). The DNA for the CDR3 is TGTGCCAGCAGTTTATCCCTTCCATCGACAGGGGGGACTGAAGCTTTCTTT. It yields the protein CASSLSLPSTGGTEAFF.

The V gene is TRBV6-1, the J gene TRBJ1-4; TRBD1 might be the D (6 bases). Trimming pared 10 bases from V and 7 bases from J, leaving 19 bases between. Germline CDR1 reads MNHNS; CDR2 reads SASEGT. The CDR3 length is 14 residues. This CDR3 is CAISTGGAGEKLFF. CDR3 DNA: TGTGCCATCAGCACCGGGGGGGCGGGTGAAAAACTGTTTTTT.

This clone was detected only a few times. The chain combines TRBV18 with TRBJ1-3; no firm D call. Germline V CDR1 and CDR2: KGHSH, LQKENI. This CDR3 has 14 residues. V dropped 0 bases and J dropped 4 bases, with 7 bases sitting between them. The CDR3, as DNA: TGTGCCAGCTCACCACCCAAAGCCGGAAACACCATATATTTT. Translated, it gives CASSPPKAGNTIYF.

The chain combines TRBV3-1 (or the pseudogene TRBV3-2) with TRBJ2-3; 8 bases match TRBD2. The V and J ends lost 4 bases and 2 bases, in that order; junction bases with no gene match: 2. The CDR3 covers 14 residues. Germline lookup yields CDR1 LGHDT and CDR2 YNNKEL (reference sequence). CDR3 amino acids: CASSLGLDTDTQYF. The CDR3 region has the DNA TGTGCCAGCAGCCTGGGACTAGACACAGATACGCAGTATTTT.

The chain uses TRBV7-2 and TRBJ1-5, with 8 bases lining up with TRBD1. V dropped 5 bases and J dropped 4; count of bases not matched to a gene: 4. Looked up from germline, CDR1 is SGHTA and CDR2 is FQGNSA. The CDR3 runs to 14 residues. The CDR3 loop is CASSRTGRNQPQHF. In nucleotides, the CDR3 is TGTGCCAGCAGCCGGACAGGGCGAAATCAGCCCCAGCATTTT.

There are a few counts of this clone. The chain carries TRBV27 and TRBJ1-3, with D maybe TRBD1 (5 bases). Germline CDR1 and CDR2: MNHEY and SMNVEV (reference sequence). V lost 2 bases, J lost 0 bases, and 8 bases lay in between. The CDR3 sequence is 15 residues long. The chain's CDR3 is CASSLQGSSGNTIYF. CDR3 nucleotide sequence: TGTGCCAGCAGTTTACAGGGAAGCTCTGGAAACACCATATATTTT.

CDR3: CSVEDRGTGHSGANVLTF. The CDR3 coding sequence is TGCAGCGTTGAAGATCGTGGGACAGGGCACTCTGGGGCCAACGTCCTGACTTTC. The chain has TRBV29-1 and TRBJ2-6; 9 bases fit TRBD1. CDR3 length: 18 amino acids. J was trimmed by 0 bases and V by 0 bases; bases with no gene match: 6. Germline assignment: CDR1 SQVTM and CDR2 ANQGSEA. Filled out from reference TRBV29-1 and TRBJ2-6, the complete variable domain reads SAVISQKPSRDICQRGTSLTIQCQVDSQVTMMFWYRQQPGQSLTLIATANQGSEATYESGFVIDKFPISRPNLTFSTLTVSNMSPEDSSIYLCSVEDRGTGHSGANVLTFGAGSRLTVL.

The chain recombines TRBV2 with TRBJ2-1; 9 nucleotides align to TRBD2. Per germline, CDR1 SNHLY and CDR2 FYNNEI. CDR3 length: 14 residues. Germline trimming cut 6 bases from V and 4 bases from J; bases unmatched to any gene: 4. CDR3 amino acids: CASRMTSGYNEQFF. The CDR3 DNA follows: TGTGCCAGCAGGATGACTAGCGGTTACAATGAGCAGTTCTTC.

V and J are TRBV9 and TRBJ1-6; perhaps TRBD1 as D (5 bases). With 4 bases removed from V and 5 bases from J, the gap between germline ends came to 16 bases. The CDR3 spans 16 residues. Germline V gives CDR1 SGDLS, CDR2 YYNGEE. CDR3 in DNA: TGTGCCAGCAGCTCCCGAAAGGGGCGTGATAATTCACCCCTCCACTTT. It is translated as CASSSRKGRDNSPLHF.

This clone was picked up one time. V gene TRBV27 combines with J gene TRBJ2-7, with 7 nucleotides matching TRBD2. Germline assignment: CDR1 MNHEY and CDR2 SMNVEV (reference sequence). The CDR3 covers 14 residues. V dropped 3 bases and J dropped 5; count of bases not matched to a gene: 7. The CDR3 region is CASSFRRGSNEQYF. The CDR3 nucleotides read TGTGCCAGCAGTTTTCGGCGGGGGAGCAACGAGCAGTACTTC.

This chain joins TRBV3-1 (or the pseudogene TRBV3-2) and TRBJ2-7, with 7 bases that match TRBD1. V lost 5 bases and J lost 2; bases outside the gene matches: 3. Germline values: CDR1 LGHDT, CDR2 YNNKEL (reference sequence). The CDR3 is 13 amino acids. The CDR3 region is CASSITGAYEQYF. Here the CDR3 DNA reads TGTGCCAGCAGCATAACAGGGGCCTACGAGCAGTACTTC.

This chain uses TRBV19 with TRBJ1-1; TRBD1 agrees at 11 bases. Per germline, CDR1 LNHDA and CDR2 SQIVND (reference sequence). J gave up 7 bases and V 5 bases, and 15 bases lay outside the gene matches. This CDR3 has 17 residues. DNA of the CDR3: TGTGCCAGTAGTGCAACCGGACAGGGGGCTTGGTTCGGTGAAGCTTTCTTT. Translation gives CASSATGQGAWFGEAFF. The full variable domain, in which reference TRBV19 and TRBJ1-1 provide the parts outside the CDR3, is DGGITQSPKYLFRKEGQNVTLSCEQNLNHDAMYWYRQDPGQGLRLIYYSQIVNDFQKGDIAEGYSVSREKKESFPLTVTSAQKNPTAFYLCASSATGQGAWFGEAFFGQGTRLTVV.

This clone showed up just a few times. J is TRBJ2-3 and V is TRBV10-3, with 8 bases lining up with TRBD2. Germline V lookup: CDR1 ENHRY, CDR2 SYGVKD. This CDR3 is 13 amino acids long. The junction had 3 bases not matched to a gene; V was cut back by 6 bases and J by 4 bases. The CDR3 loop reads CAISGGEADTQYF. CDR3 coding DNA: TGTGCCATCAGCGGGGGGGAGGCAGATACGCAGTATTTT.

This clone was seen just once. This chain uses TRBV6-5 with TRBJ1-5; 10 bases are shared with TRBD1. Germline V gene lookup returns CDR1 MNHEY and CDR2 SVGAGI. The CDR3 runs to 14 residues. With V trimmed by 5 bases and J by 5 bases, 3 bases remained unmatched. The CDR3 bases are TGTGCCAGCAGTAGGACAGGGGGAGATCAGCCCCAGCATTTT. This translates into CASSRTGGDQPQHF.

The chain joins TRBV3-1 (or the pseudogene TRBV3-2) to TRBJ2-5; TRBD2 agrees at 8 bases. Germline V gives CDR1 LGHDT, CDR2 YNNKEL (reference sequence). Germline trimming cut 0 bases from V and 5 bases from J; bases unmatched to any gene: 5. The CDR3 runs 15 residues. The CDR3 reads CASSQEWRGDETQYF. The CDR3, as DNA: TGTGCCAGCAGCCAAGAGTGGCGGGGGGATGAGACCCAGTACTTC.

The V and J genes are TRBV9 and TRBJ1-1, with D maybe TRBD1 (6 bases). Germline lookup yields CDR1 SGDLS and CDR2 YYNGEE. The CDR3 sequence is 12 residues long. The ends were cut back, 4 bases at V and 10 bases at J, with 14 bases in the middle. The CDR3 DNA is TGTGCCAGCAGCACAATAACAGGGTTAGCTTTCTTT. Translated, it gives CASSTITGLAFF.